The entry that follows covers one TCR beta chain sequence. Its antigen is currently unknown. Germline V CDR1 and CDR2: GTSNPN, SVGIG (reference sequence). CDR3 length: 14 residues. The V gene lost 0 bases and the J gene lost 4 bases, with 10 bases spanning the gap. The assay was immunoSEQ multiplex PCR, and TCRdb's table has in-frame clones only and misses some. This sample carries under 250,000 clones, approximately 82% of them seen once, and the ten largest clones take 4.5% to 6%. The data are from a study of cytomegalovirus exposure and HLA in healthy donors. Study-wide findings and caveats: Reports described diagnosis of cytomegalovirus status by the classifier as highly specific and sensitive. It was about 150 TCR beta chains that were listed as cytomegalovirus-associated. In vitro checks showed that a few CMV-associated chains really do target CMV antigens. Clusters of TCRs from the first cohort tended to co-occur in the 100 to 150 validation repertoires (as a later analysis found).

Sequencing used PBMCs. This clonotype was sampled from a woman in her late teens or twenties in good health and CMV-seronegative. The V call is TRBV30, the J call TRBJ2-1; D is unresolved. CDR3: CAWSVRVSYNEQFF. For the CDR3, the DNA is TGTGCCTGGAGTGTACGCGTCTCTTACAATGAGCAGTTCTTC.